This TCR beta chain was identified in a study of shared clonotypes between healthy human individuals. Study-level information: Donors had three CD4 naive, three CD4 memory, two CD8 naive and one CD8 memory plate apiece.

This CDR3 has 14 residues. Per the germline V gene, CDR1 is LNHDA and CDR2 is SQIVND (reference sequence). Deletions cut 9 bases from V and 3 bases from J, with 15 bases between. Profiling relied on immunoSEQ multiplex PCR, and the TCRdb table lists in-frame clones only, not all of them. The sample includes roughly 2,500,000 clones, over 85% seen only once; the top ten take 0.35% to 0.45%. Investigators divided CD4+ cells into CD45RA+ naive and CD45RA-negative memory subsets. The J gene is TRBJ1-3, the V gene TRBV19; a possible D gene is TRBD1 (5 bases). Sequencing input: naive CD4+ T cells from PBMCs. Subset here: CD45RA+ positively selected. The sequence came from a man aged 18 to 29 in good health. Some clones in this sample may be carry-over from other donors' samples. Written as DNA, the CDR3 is TGTGCCAGCAGAGGCAGGGCTGGTGGAAACACCATATATTTT. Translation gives CASRGRAGGNTIYF.